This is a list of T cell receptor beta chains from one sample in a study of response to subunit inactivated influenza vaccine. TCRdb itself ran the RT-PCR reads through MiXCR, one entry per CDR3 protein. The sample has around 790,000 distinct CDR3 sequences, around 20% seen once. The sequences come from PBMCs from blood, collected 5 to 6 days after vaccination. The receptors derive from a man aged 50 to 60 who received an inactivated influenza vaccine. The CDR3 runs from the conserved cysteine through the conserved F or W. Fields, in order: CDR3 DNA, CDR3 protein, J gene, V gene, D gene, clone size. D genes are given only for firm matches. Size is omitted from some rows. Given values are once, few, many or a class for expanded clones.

TGTGCCAGCAGGCCGTTTGCCGATATCAGCTATGGCTACACCTTC | CASRPFADISYGYTF | TRBJ1-2 | TRBV6-2/TRBV6-3 | NA | few
TGCGCCAGCAGCTTGACTTACGGGACAGGGGTAACAGATACGCAGTATTTT | CASSLTYGTGVTDTQYF | TRBJ2-3 | TRBV5-1 | TRBD1 | NA
TGCAGCGTTCGACAGGATCCCTACGAGCAGTACTTC | CSVRQDPYEQYF | TRBJ2-7 | TRBV29-1 | NA | few
TGTGCCAGCAGTACCTCGACGGAGAGCTCCTACAATGAGCAGTTCTTC | CASSTSTESSYNEQFF | TRBJ2-1 | TRBV28 | NA | NA
TGCAGTGCTAATGACAGGTTGGCCTACAATGAGCAGTTCTTC | CSANDRLAYNEQFF | TRBJ2-1 | TRBV20-1 | NA | NA
TGCAGTGCTAGCCCCCCGCCGGGACAAACCAATGAGCAGTTCTTC | CSASPPPGQTNEQFF | TRBJ2-1 | TRBV20-1 | NA | few
TGCAGTGCTAGAGGGGCTAGCGGGTTTACCGGGGAGCTGTTTTTT | CSARGASGFTGELFF | TRBJ2-2 | TRBV20-1 | TRBD2 | NA
TGTGCCAGCAGCCTCAGAAGGGGGAATGAAAAACTGTTTTTT | CASSLRRGNEKLFF | TRBJ1-4 | TRBV7-2 | NA | NA
TGTGCCAGCAGTTACTTAACGAGTTCACCCCTCCACTTT | CASSYLTSSPLHF | TRBJ1-6 | TRBV6-5 | NA | NA
TGTGCCAGCAGCTTAAGGTTGGGAGGGGGCGCATTGAATGAGCAGTTCTTC | CASSLRLGGGALNEQFF | TRBJ2-1 | TRBV7-3 | NA | few
TGCAGTGCTAGGCAGGGGATTTTGAATGAGCAGTTCTTC | CSARQGILNEQFF | TRBJ2-1 | TRBV20-1 | NA | NA
TGCAGTGCTAGTGGCGGGGGGGGAGATACGCAGTATTTT | CSASGGGGDTQYF | TRBJ2-3 | TRBV20-1 | TRBD2 | NA
TGTGCCAGCAGTCGGCTAAACACCATATATTTT | CASSRLNTIYF | TRBJ1-3 | TRBV12-3/TRBV12-4 | NA | NA
TGTGCCAGCAGCTACGGTCAAACCCAACAAGAGACCCAGTACTTC | CASSYGQTQQETQYF | TRBJ2-5 | TRBV11-2 | NA | few
TGTGCCATCAGTGAGAGGACTAGCGGCATGGATACGCAGTATTTT | CAISERTSGMDTQYF | TRBJ2-3 | TRBV10-3 | TRBD2 | few
TGTGCCAGCAGCAAAGGGGAGGGGCTCGGCACAGATACGCAGTATTTT | CASSKGEGLGTDTQYF | TRBJ2-3 | TRBV7-9 | TRBD2 | few
TGTGCCAGCAGCTTGAGTGCGAACACCGGGGAGCTGTTTTTT | CASSLSANTGELFF | TRBJ2-2 | TRBV5-8 | NA | NA
TGCAGCGTTGAGGGGACAGGGAACTATGGCTACACCTTC | CSVEGTGNYGYTF | TRBJ1-2 | TRBV29-1 | TRBD1 | few
TGTGCCAGCAGTTTCCGGGCTGGAGAGACCCAGTACTTC | CASSFRAGETQYF | TRBJ2-5 | TRBV12-3/TRBV12-4 | NA | few
TGCGCCAGCAGCCAACAAGACATTACCATCTATGGCTACACCTTC | CASSQQDITIYGYTF | TRBJ1-2 | TRBV4-1 | NA | NA
TGTGCCAGCAGCCCAAAACACAGGGGGGACACTGAAGCTTTCTTT | CASSPKHRGDTEAFF | TRBJ1-1 | TRBV7-9 | TRBD1 | many
TGTGCCAGCAGCTCAGCCCCCGTTTCAGATACGCAGTATTTT | CASSSAPVSDTQYF | TRBJ2-3 | TRBV7-9 | NA | NA
TGTGCCAGCAGCCCACGCAGGGGCAGGGCCACCTACGAGCAGTACTTC | CASSPRRGRATYEQYF | TRBJ2-7 | TRBV3-1 | NA | NA
TGCGCCAGCAGCCAAGATAGGAGGGGAACAGATACGCAGTATTTT | CASSQDRRGTDTQYF | TRBJ2-3 | TRBV4-3 | NA | NA
TGTGCCAGCAGTGTGGATAGGATAACCGGGGAGCTGTTTTTT | CASSVDRITGELFF | TRBJ2-2 | TRBV2 | NA | NA
TGTGCCAGCAGCTTTCGGGGGCCCTGGGGCCAAGAGACCCAGTACTTC | CASSFRGPWGQETQYF | TRBJ2-5 | TRBV21-1 | NA | NA
TGTGCCATCAGTGAGTCGATTAAAGGTCGAGCGAACACCGGGGAGCTGTTTTTT | CAISESIKGRANTGELFF | TRBJ2-2 | TRBV10-3 | NA | NA
TGCAGCGTTGATAGGGGGACGGAGTCAGAGACCCAGTACTTC | CSVDRGTESETQYF | TRBJ2-5 | TRBV29-1 | NA | few
TGTGCCACCAGCAACCCTAGCACAGATACGCAGTATTTT | CATSNPSTDTQYF | TRBJ2-3 | TRBV15 | NA | NA
TGTGCCAGCAGTTTCGGGACAGTAGAAGAGACCCAGTACTTC | CASSFGTVEETQYF | TRBJ2-5 | TRBV6-2/TRBV6-3 | TRBD1 | NA
TGCGCCAGCAGCCCCTCGACAGGGGGGTACGAGCAGTACTTC | CASSPSTGGYEQYF | TRBJ2-7 | TRBV27 | TRBD1 | many
TGCAGTGCTAATAGCGGGGGCCCCAGGAATGAGCAGTTCTTC | CSANSGGPRNEQFF | TRBJ2-1 | TRBV20-1 | TRBD2 | few
TGTGCCAGCAGTTTGCCGGGACAGGGTTCGGGCGAGCAGTACTTC | CASSLPGQGSGEQYF | TRBJ2-7 | TRBV28 | TRBD1 | NA
TGTGCCAGCAGGAGCCGGGACGGACACCAAGAGACCCAGTACTTC | CASRSRDGHQETQYF | TRBJ2-5 | TRBV28 | NA | NA
TGCGCCAGCAGCTCAACCCCCGGACAGAGCTATGGCTACACCTTC | CASSSTPGQSYGYTF | TRBJ1-2 | TRBV5-1 | NA | NA
TGTGCCAGCAGTTTGGTTTGGGATTATAGCAATCAGCCCCAGCATTTT | CASSLVWDYSNQPQHF | TRBJ1-5 | TRBV28 | NA | few
TGTGCCAGCAGTGTTAACTTTGGGGGCGATGAGCAGTTCTTC | CASSVNFGGDEQFF | TRBJ2-1 | TRBV28 | NA | NA
TGTGCCAGCTTGCGGACCCCTACTGGGGCCAACGTCCTGACTTTC | CASLRTPTGANVLTF | TRBJ2-6 | TRBV2 | NA | few
TGCAGCGTTGAAGTTAGAGACAGGGGCTACGAGCAGTACTTC | CSVEVRDRGYEQYF | TRBJ2-7 | TRBV29-1 | TRBD1 | NA
TGTGCCAGCAGTCCTCAGGGTTTTGGGCCCTACGAGCAGTACTTC | CASSPQGFGPYEQYF | TRBJ2-7 | TRBV6-1 | NA | few
TGTGCCAGCAGCTCACAGGGCTCGGCCTACGAGCAGTACTTC | CASSSQGSAYEQYF | TRBJ2-7 | TRBV7-2 | NA | NA
TGCAGCGTTGCGGGCAGGGCGAACACTGAAGCTTTCTTT | CSVAGRANTEAFF | TRBJ1-1 | TRBV29-1 | NA | NA
TGTGCCAGCAGGTCCAGACCGATGAACACTGAAGCTTTCTTT | CASRSRPMNTEAFF | TRBJ1-1 | TRBV12-3/TRBV12-4 | NA | NA
TGTGCCAGCAGTGATCTAACCGGGGCCAACGTCCTGACTTTC | CASSDLTGANVLTF | TRBJ2-6 | TRBV6-1 | NA | NA
TGTGCCAGCAGCGCCGGACAGAAGCAGTACTTC | CASSAGQKQYF | TRBJ2-7 | TRBV7-9 | NA | few
TGCAGTGCTACACGATCGAACACCGGGGAGCTGTTTTTT | CSATRSNTGELFF | TRBJ2-2 | TRBV20-1 | NA | NA
TGTGCCATCAGTGAGTCGAGGGAGCGCTTCTCCTACGAGCAGTACTTC | CAISESRERFSYEQYF | TRBJ2-7 | TRBV10-3 | NA | few
TGTGCCATCAGTGAGGAAGCTAGCACAGATACGCAGTATTTT | CAISEEASTDTQYF | TRBJ2-3 | TRBV10-3 | NA | NA
TGCAGTGCTCAAACTGCCGAGCGGGGGAGCACAGATACGCAGTATTTT | CSAQTAERGSTDTQYF | TRBJ2-3 | TRBV20-1 | TRBD2 | few
TGTGCCAGCAGCTTGGATTCTCGGGGACGCGGGACGCAGTATTTT | CASSLDSRGRGTQYF | TRBJ2-3 | TRBV5-5 | NA | many
TGTGCCAGCAGCGCCTGGGGTAGCGGCACCTTAGTTGGCAATGAGCAGTTCTTC | CASSAWGSGTLVGNEQFF | TRBJ2-1 | TRBV9 | NA | NA
TGTGCCAGCAGTGTGGAAGGGGGGAACACTGAAGCTTTCTTT | CASSVEGGNTEAFF | TRBJ1-1 | TRBV6-1 | NA | few
TGTGCCAGCAGCACACAGGGAAGGGAGCCCCAGCATTTT | CASSTQGREPQHF | TRBJ1-5 | TRBV12-3/TRBV12-4 | NA | few
TGCAGTGCTAGAGATACAGGGATGTGGGAGCAGTACTTC | CSARDTGMWEQYF | TRBJ2-7 | TRBV20-1 | NA | few
TGTGCCAGCAGCGGGGGTAGTGATCACTGGGCGGATTCCTACAATGAGCAGTTCTTC | CASSGGSDHWADSYNEQFF | TRBJ2-1 | TRBV9 | NA | NA